This T cell receptor beta chain appears in the sequencing data of a study of cytomegalovirus exposure and HLA in healthy donors. The CDR3 totals 17 residues. Germline V gives CDR1 LGHNA, CDR2 YNFKEQ. With 4 bases removed from V and 2 bases from J, the gap between germline ends came to 21 bases. A word on this clone: Its antigen remains unidentified.

The PCR contained 60 Vbeta and 13 Jbeta primers. Clones were sequenced by immunoSEQ multiplex PCR, and TCRdb holds only the in-frame ones, with some missing. Of more than 55,000 clones listed, around 83% are singletons. Whole-study findings and limits: According to the study, around 180 TCR beta chains were cytomegalovirus-associated. Roughly uniform sequencing depth across donors was assumed, possibly incorrectly. Some highly shared sequence variants likely arose as a pipeline artifact. Later analysis demonstrated an association between a missense DCLRE1C variant and TCR beta V- and J-gene trimming.

J is TRBJ2-7 and V is TRBV4-2, with D perhaps matching TRBD1 (6 bases). Sample: PBMCs. This clonotype was obtained from a man aged 30-40 years in good health and CMV-seronegative. The chain's CDR3 is CASSLEPQGNKAYEQYF. For the CDR3, the DNA is TGTGCCAGCAGCCTAGAGCCGCAGGGGAATAAAGCCTACGAGCAGTACTTC.